This is a list of T cell receptor beta chains from one sample in a study of T cells expressing NK-cell markers. Each CDR3 protein gets one entry in TCRdb, which reprocessed the 5' RACE reads and gives no DNA. The listing records 500,000 or so distinct CDR3 sequences. The sample comprised blood T cells: a sorted CD56 or NKG2C T cell subset, CD4+ or CD8+ T cells, or bulk PBMC T cells (not recorded which). These receptors came from a man younger than 35 in good health. The CDR3 runs from the conserved cysteine through the conserved F or W. Fields, in order: CDR3 protein, J gene, V gene.

CDR3: CASSSGRLVSSYNEQFF
J: TRBJ2-1
V: TRBV7-7

CDR3: CASSLRSPGGPTTNEKLFF
J: TRBJ1-4
V: TRBV27

CDR3: CASSSLGQMNTGELFF
J: TRBJ2-2
V: TRBV7-6

CDR3: CRPLWSPGPPPHEQFF
J: TRBJ2-1
V: TRBV29-1

CDR3: CASSPPFYMRGETQYF
J: TRBJ2-5
V: TRBV28

CDR3: CASRTGPGRLETQYF
J: TRBJ2-5
V: TRBV6-2/TRBV6-3

CDR3: CASSLRVRKHSNQPQHF
J: TRBJ1-5
V: TRBV5-8

CDR3: CASSSGSGYNEQFF
J: TRBJ2-1
V: TRBV27

CDR3: CSARVLLGSSLDTGELFF
J: TRBJ2-2
V: TRBV20-1

CDR3: CASSLLGEGQQYF
J: TRBJ2-7
V: TRBV27

CDR3: CASSSGGLANEQFF
J: TRBJ2-1
V: TRBV5-1

CDR3: CAISEAGARGQETQYF
J: TRBJ2-5
V: TRBV10-3

CDR3: CAISERDTETQYF
J: TRBJ2-5
V: TRBV10-3

CDR3: CASSNRTTSTDTQYF
J: TRBJ2-3
V: TRBV19

CDR3: CASRVLATDNGQFF
J: TRBJ2-1
V: TRBV7-9

CDR3: CASSPMTSGRVVEQFF
J: TRBJ2-1
V: TRBV7-8

CDR3: CASRLRTDSYNSPLHF
J: TRBJ1-6
V: TRBV28

CDR3: CASSSGGRNEKLFF
J: TRBJ1-4
V: TRBV5-1

CDR3: CASSEFEGNEQFF
J: TRBJ2-1
V: TRBV25-1

CDR3: CASSRPQAGSTGELFF
J: TRBJ2-2
V: TRBV25-1

CDR3: CAIAAEGTEAFF
J: TRBJ1-1
V: TRBV10-3

CDR3: CSVEALPGELFF
J: TRBJ2-2
V: TRBV29-1

CDR3: CASSLEGLDKNIQYF
J: TRBJ2-4
V: TRBV12-3/TRBV12-4

CDR3: CASSSSSGKQETQYF
J: TRBJ2-5
V: TRBV7-2

CDR3: CASSRPGQGGNQPQHF
J: TRBJ1-5
V: TRBV19

CDR3: CASNPSRDNTGELFF
J: TRBJ2-2
V: TRBV7-2

CDR3: CSALPPRGQPQHF
J: TRBJ1-5
V: TRBV20-1

CDR3: CSAIRGLADNEQFF
J: TRBJ2-1
V: TRBV20-1

CDR3: CASSPGGTGNTGELFF
J: TRBJ2-2
V: TRBV11-2

CDR3: CASSLRERNTEAFF
J: TRBJ1-1
V: TRBV3-1

CDR3: CASSLKGPGPQHF
J: TRBJ1-5
V: TRBV12-3/TRBV12-4

CDR3: CASSPPAGTQETQYF
J: TRBJ2-5
V: TRBV7-9

CDR3: CASSYLLADDEQFF
J: TRBJ2-1
V: TRBV6-5

CDR3: CSVDLLGDRGRDEQFF
J: TRBJ2-1
V: TRBV29-1

CDR3: CASSPSVWAQTFF
J: TRBJ1-1
V: TRBV28

CDR3: CSADRLAPQETQYF
J: TRBJ2-5
V: TRBV20-1

CDR3: CASSLAPERTDTQYF
J: TRBJ2-3
V: TRBV7-6

CDR3: CASSRAGLNEKLFF
J: TRBJ1-4
V: TRBV7-2

CDR3: CASSPAGRNEQFF
J: TRBJ2-1
V: TRBV18

CDR3: CANAPGTSEDTQYF
J: TRBJ2-3
V: TRBV10-3

CDR3: CASSSFGTGVTFF
J: TRBJ2-1
V: TRBV7-6

CDR3: CATSRGRSWQETQYF
J: TRBJ2-5
V: TRBV15

CDR3: CASSLGSGGPYEQYF
J: TRBJ2-7
V: TRBV11-2

CDR3: CASSPGSSYEQYF
J: TRBJ2-7
V: TRBV28

CDR3: CASSLAAGGTYNEQFF
J: TRBJ2-1
V: TRBV7-2

CDR3: CSVDRDGETQYF
J: TRBJ2-5
V: TRBV29-1

CDR3: CASSQVHGTGFYEQYF
J: TRBJ2-7
V: TRBV4-3

CDR3: CASSVQGGASEQYF
J: TRBJ2-7
V: TRBV25-1

CDR3: CASSDRGRVLADTQYF
J: TRBJ2-3
V: TRBV25-1

CDR3: CASSLIGGSSYNEQFF
J: TRBJ2-1
V: TRBV27

CDR3: CASTPGGGELFF
J: TRBJ2-2
V: TRBV6-5

CDR3: CASSFAGARGETQYF
J: TRBJ2-5
V: TRBV27

CDR3: CASSAPGPLAYTIYF
J: TRBJ1-3
V: TRBV7-2

CDR3: CASSFEGTNTGELFF
J: TRBJ2-2
V: TRBV7-6

CDR3: CATSASRGFIPSNTGELFF
J: TRBJ2-2
V: TRBV24-1